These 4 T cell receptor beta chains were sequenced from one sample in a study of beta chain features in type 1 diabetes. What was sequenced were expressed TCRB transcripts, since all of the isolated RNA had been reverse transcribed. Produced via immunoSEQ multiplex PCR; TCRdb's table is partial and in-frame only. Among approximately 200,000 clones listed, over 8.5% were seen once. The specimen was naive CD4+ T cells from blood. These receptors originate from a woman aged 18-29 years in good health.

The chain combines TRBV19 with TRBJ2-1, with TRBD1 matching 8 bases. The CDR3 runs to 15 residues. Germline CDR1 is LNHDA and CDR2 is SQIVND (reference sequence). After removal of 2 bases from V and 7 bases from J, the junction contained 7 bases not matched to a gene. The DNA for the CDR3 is TGTGCCAGTAGTATAACTGGACAGGGAACGAATGAGCAGTTCTTC. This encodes CASSITGQGTNEQFF.

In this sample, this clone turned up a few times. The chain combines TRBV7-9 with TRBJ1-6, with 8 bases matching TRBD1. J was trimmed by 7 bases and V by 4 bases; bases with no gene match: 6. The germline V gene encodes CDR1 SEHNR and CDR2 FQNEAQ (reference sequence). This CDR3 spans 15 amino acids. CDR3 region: CASSSSRDRNSPLHF. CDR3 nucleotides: TGTGCCAGCAGCTCGTCCCGGGACAGGAATTCACCCCTCCACTTT.

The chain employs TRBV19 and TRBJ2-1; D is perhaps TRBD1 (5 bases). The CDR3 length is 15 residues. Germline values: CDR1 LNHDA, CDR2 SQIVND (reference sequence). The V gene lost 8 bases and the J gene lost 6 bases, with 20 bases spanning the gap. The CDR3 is CASALTGETGNEQFF. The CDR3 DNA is TGTGCCAGTGCCTTAACAGGAGAAACGGGCAATGAGCAGTTCTTC.

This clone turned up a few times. CDR3 loop: CASSLAGSLSYEQYF. In DNA form, the CDR3 reads TGTGCCAGCAGCTTGGCCGGTAGTCTCTCCTACGAGCAGTACTTC. V and J are TRBV5-4 and TRBJ2-7; D unresolved. CDR1 is SGHNT, CDR2 YYREEE, per germline (reference sequence). This CDR3 is 15 amino acids long. V was cut by 0 bases and J by 0 bases, with 10 bases left in between.